This TCR beta chain was profiled in a study of blood T cell repertoires in COVID-19. Overall study context: The study drew acute and convalescent COVID-19 samples from the United States, Italy and Spain.

The CDR3 length is 13 residues. With 4 bases clipped from V and 8 bases from J, the junction kept 4 bases outside the gene matches. Germline CDR1 is MDHEN and CDR2 is SYDVKM. Method: immunoSEQ multiplex PCR; TCRdb's copy keeps in-frame clones and lacks some. Of 450,000 to 500,000 clones listed, 80% to 90% are singletons. The clonotype comes from a human donor in a cohort sampled during active COVID-19. The chain is built from TRBV28 and TRBJ1-1; 10 bases agree with TRBD1. The source material was peripheral blood. CDR3: CASSSGQGKEAFF. The CDR3 region has the DNA TGTGCCAGCAGTTCGGGACAGGGGAAAGAAGCTTTCTTT.